The text below deals with one TCR beta chain. Its antigen is unknown. No much larger clone exists at a distance of one base, and base qualities are not known. These data belong to a study of cytomegalovirus exposure and HLA in healthy donors (dated by TCRdb to about 2017). With regard to the full study: In an earlier analysis of roughly 590 of the donors, under 300 Gb of sequence data and 100 million or so unique TCR beta sequences from about 190 million T cells were reported. About 300 gigabases of sequencing data and tens of millions of unique TCR sequences were included in an early release covering 500 to 750 HLA-typed donors. Among the 398 genotyped donors, 75% to 90% belonged to the genetic ancestry cluster associated with self-reported Caucasian donors. The study aimed to test whether signatures of past pathogen exposure could be identified by cataloging public T cell receptors. The study profiled the T cell repertoires of hundreds of subjects by immunosequencing and related them to cytomegalovirus serostatus. A separate validation cohort of 100 to 150 different subjects was used in addition to the approximately 700-subject first cohort. The study combined high-throughput TCR immunosequencing, statistical association of individual TCRs with disease status, and machine learning to predict cytomegalovirus infection status. A later analysis re-examined previously published TCR beta repertoires from more than 600 donors and added high-resolution HLA genotyping to investigate patterns of TCR occurrence. In the later analysis, no new phenotypic data were used to find candidate immune exposures; instead, reliance was placed on TCR beta sequences and their occurrence across donors. In an earlier analysis of over 550 of the donors, high-throughput TCR beta sequencing was used to judge whether each TCR beta V gene segment behaved as functional or pseudogenic. Donor age, sex, ethnicity and CMV serostatus were collected together with the repertoire data. Genome-wide SNP genotypes for about three fifths of the roughly 700 donors were used in a later genetic analysis, which treated that subset as a discovery cohort. Every repertoire in the discovery cohort had been generated on one and the same sequencing platform. HLA typing covered class I and class II loci at four-digit resolution. Typing coverage differed by locus: A, B, C, DRB1 and DQB1 were typed in about 620-640 donors, DQA1 in about 500, DPA1 in roughly 590, and DPB1 in 400 to 490. Because of strong linkage in the cohort, roughly five DR-DQ haplotypes were treated as single units for association and clustering. Among about 360 genotyped donors of the cohort, an average of approximately 250,000 unique TCR beta nucleotide sequences were sequenced per donor, around 18% of them non-productive. Study-wide conclusions, independent of this receptor: The cohort was sequenced for TCR beta chains only, and without alpha or paired-chain data the features that could be detected were limited. The earlier analysis of approximately 540 of the donors excluded some 16 rarely observed V segments, including chromosome 9 orphons, because counts were too low. In a later analysis, HLA-associated TCR beta chains showed more clonal expansion and lower generation probabilities than non-associated chains that were equally common. Presence/absence analyses assumed roughly uniform sequencing depth across donors, an assumption that may not hold. In a later analysis, over 15,000 TCR beta sequences were associated with specific HLA alleles at a false discovery rate of 0.05. Most TCR sequences were observed very rarely across donors, whereas some public TCRs were present in many individuals. Some IMGT-functional V segments, including TRBV6-2 and TRBV6-3, could not be told apart with the 87-base-pair reads, so those segments were excluded. In a later analysis, most CMV-associated TCR beta chains were found to appear HLA-restricted, with HLA associations seemingly driven largely by CMV exposure. When HLA alleles, especially DR and DQ, strongly co-occurred, TCR associations were difficult to assign to individual alleles. In a later analysis, the rate of TCR association differed among HLA loci, with DRB1 alleles having the most associated TCRs and HLA-C alleles having the fewest. In both the original and validation cohorts, the classifier was reported to diagnose cytomegalovirus status with high specificity and sensitivity. HLA typing was unavailable for some donors at each locus, so association tests used only the typed subset. For the cohort, immune exposure information was limited to CMV serostatus. The study gave a list of over 150 TCR beta chains associated with cytomegalovirus. Linkage disequilibrium might explain the correlated functional status among segregating V segments, but an unknown experimental factor could not be excluded. A cluster of highly shared sequence variants was judged likely to be a technical artifact of the sequencing pipeline. Compared with the roughly 700-donor mean, donors in an Asian-associated ancestry cluster had fewer N-insertions in productive TCRs, according to a later genetic analysis. A further reported finding was that TCR beta sequences accurately predicted the HLA-A and HLA-B alleles for most subjects in the first cohort. According to the authors, the approach could potentially be generalized to other disease states and immunological phenotypes. A later genetic analysis associated a missense DCLRE1C variant with V-gene and J-gene trimming of TCR beta chains, and an independent cohort replicated the association. Several of the top co-occurrence clusters appeared to be linked to parvovirus B19, influenza, CMV and Epstein-Barr virus, according to a later analysis. Broadly in line with IMGT annotations, most TCR beta V segments showed up in productive rearrangements about 87% or about 30% of the time in an earlier analysis of around 550 of the donors. Three of the identified cytomegalovirus-associated TCR beta chains were confirmed in vitro to be specific for cytomegalovirus antigens.

The cohort consisted of fewer than 700 healthy bone marrow donors. At the time of sampling, every cohort member was nominally healthy, though immune exposures that went unrecorded were likely present. The donor tested CMV seronegative, placing the donor among the 352 seronegative members of the cohort. A peripheral blood sample was collected from each donor, and TCR beta sequencing was performed on peripheral blood mononuclear cells. The Qiagen DNeasy Blood Extraction Kit was used to extract genomic DNA from the blood cell samples. The library was obtained by the immunoSEQ multiplex PCR assay. The multiplex PCR relied on a mix of 60 forward primers for TCR Vbeta segments and 13 reverse primers for TCR Jbeta segments. The CDR3 region of rearranged TCR beta genes was amplified from genomic DNA by a multiplex PCR assay. Amplified TCR beta libraries were sequenced as 87-base-pair reads on the Illumina HiSeq System. The published analysis was carried out like this. In a later analysis, tens of millions of unique TCR beta chains were counted across the approximately 640 repertoires, and roughly 11 million of these chains were shared by at least two donors. Raw reads were error-corrected and collapsed into unique sequences by a nearest-neighbor algorithm in which closely related sequences were merged to remove PCR and sequencing errors. CDR3 sequences were aligned to IMGT reference sequences to assign V, D and J gene segments. For a sequence to be retained, a match of at least six nucleotides was required to both a V gene segment and a J gene segment. Rearrangements were classified as productive when the CDR3 lacked stop codons and remained in frame with V and J, and all other rearrangements were classified as non-productive. Following IMGT convention, CDR3 was defined as the stretch from the second conserved V-encoded cysteine to the conserved J-encoded phenylalanine. In an earlier analysis of 550 to 650 of the donors, sequences lacking an unambiguous match to a single V gene segment were excluded. In an earlier analysis of 450 to 700 of the donors, V segments were called functional above 56.7% productive rearrangements and were called segregating when the between-donor standard deviation exceeded 5%. To diagnose cytomegalovirus status from the catalog of TCR beta chain sequences, a statistical classification framework was built. In a later analysis, V and J genes were assigned by comparing TCR nucleotide sequences against IMGT/GENE-DB human TR gene sequences. In a later analysis, CDR3 sequences and most-parsimonious VDJ recombination scenarios were assigned using the TCRdist pipeline. In a later analysis, every TCR beta chain was defined by the combination of its CDR3 amino acid sequence and its V-gene family, and reads without a unique V-gene family were dropped. In a later analysis, 450 to 600 highly shared, low-generation-probability nucleotide sequences were removed to address suspected cross-contamination and a sequencing artifact. For each public chain, a later analysis derived a clonal expansion index from normalized ranks of inferred template counts within each repertoire. In a later analysis, generation probabilities were computed with a VDJ recombination model fitted to out-of-frame rearrangements, and the resulting probabilities were checked against IGoR. Hypergeometric tests were used in a later analysis to score TCR-TCR, TCR-HLA and TCR-CMV co-occurrence, with a repertoire-size bias correction applied to the TCR pairs. False discovery rates were estimated in a later analysis by permuting HLA or CMV assignments 20 times. In a later analysis, co-occurring TCRs were grouped with DBSCAN, and TCRdist sequence similarity was added when clustering was performed within HLA-allele-positive subsets. Repertoires with fewer than 30,000 or more than 120,000 public chains, plus five repertoires with anomalous nucleotide sharing, were excluded from co-occurrence clustering. The table comes from immuneACCESS by way of TCRdb, which keeps in-frame sequences with V and J called. Part of the clones is missing from these tables; in studies checked, under half for an unresolved V gene and the rest for unknown reasons. V and J calls and clone size are those listed in that table; D and trimming were worked out from the DNA. For this sample there are nearly 110,000 clones; roughly 75% appear just once. The top ten clonotypes cover roughly 2.5% of the sample.

Trimming takes 4 bases from V and 4 bases from J, and the germline ends sit 20 bases apart. According to the germline V gene, CDR1 reads SGHDT and CDR2 reads YYEEEE. The CDR3 runs 16 residues from the cysteine to the phenylalanine. The entry retains the CDR3 DNA only, 48 bases that are in frame from base 1. The source is a man aged 35 to 55 in good health and CMV-seronegative. This chain joins TRBV5-6 to TRBJ1-1; TRBD1 is possibly the D segment (5 matching bases). Sequenced: PBMCs. The sequence in DNA is TGTGCCAGCAGCCATGGGACGGGTAGCGGACTCACTGAAGCTTTCTTT. Translation gives CASSHGTGSGLTEAFF.